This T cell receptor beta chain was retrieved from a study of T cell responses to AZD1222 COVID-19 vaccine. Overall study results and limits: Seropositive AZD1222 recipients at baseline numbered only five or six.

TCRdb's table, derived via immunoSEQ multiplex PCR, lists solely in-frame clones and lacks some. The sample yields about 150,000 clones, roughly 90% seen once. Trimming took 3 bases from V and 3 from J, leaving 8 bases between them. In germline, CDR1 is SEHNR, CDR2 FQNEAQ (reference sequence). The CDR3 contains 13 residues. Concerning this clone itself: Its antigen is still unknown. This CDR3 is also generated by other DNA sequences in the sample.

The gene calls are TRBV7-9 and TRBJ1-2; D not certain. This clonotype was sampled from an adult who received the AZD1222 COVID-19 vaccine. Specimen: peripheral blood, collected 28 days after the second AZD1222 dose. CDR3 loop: CASSLAGDYGYTF. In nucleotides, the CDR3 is TGTGCCAGCAGCTTGGCCGGGGACTATGGCTACACCTTC.